The sequence of this TCR beta chain was determined in a study of shared clonotypes between healthy human individuals. Findings and caveats of the study: Despite large depth, sorted-subset datasets appeared incompletely sequenced.

Replicate sorted-subset PCRs were loaded with around 210 ng DNA, about 31,000 T cell genomes. Clones were sequenced by immunoSEQ multiplex PCR, and TCRdb holds only the in-frame ones, with some missing. The sample holds around 750,000 clones, 74% seen once. As regards this clone: The target antigen is unknown.

Trimming stripped 7 bases from V and 7 bases from J, with 7 bases between. The CDR3 totals 10 residues. Germline V gene sequence: CDR1 GTSNPN, CDR2 SVGIG (reference sequence). There were only Caucasian adults among the donors, and all lived in Nashville, Tennessee. The receptor comes from a woman aged 25 to 39 in good health. The J gene is TRBJ2-2, the V gene TRBV30; D call uncertain. The material sequenced was memory CD4+ T cells sorted from blood. Subset meaning: CD45RA-negative fraction. The CDR3 nucleotides are TGTGCCTCCCGCCGCGGGGAGCTGTTTTTT. This translates into CASRRGELFF.